A single sample is the source of the 22 T cell receptor beta chains below, sequenced in a study of T cells in Graves' hyperthyroidism and ophthalmopathy. Researchers took RNA transcripts and amplified the TCR beta CDR3 regions from them. RT-PCR in the first round (using the HTBI primer set) targeted the TCR CDR3. TCRdb re-analysed the multiplex PCR reads in MiXCR, keeping a single row per CDR3 protein. The table records about 640,000 distinct CDR3 sequences, roughly 20% of them present only once. The sequenced sample was blood. The receptors here all came from a man aged 25 to 45 with Graves' ophthalmopathy.

The V gene is TRBV11-2, the J gene TRBJ2-5; D might be TRBD2 (5 bases). This CDR3 contains 15 residues. Trimming took off 0 bases at V and 9 bases at J, with 17 bases between the two ends. Germline lookup yields CDR1 SGHAT and CDR2 FQNNGV. CDR3 DNA: TGTGCCAGCAGCTTAGACTGGCGCGAGTTAGCGCCCCAGTACTTC. This sequence encodes CASSLDWRELAPQYF.

This clonotype was counted ten times or more. The chain has TRBV28 and TRBJ2-5; D might be TRBD1 or TRBD2, each matching 6 bases. The CDR3 has 13 amino acids. The V end lost 8 bases, the J end lost 5 bases, and 15 bases lay between the germline ends. Germline lookup yields CDR1 MDHEN and CDR2 SYDVKM. This chain's CDR3 is CASAGGGPETQYF. CDR3 in DNA: TGTGCCAGCGCCGGTGGGGGGCCTGAGACCCAGTACTTC. The full variable domain, its missing parts supplied by reference TRBV28 and TRBJ2-5, is DVKVTQSSRYLVKRTGEKVFLECVQDMDHENMFWYRQDPGLGLRLIYFSYDVKMKEKGDIPEGYSVSREKKERFSLILESASTNQTSMYLCASAGGGPETQYFGPGTRLLVL.

The sample holds a few counts of this clonotype. The rearrangement links TRBV6-2 or TRBV6-3 to TRBJ2-2; D gene uncertain. This CDR3 is 14 amino acids long. CDR1 MNHEY and CDR2 SVGEGT come from the germline V gene. V lost 0 bases and J lost 4, with 6 bases in between. DNA for the CDR3: TGTGCCAGCAGTTACTCAGGAGCCACCGGGGAGCTGTTTTTT. This gives the protein CASSYSGATGELFF.

This CDR3 reads CASGYDSRETQYF. The CDR3 DNA is TGTGCCAGCGGATATGACTCGAGGGAGACCCAGTACTTC. This chain links TRBV6-2 or TRBV6-3 with TRBJ2-5; D is undetermined. V dropped 8 bases and J dropped 5 bases, with 15 bases sitting between them. Germline V gene data show CDR1 as MNHEY and CDR2 as SVGEGT. This CDR3 is built from 13 residues.

This clonotype was counted only a few times. The chain links TRBV20-1 to TRBJ1-6; D uncertain. The CDR3 runs to 15 residues. Trimming left V 4 bases short and J 0 bases short, with 10 bases between. Germline CDR1 DFQATT, CDR2 SNEGSKA (reference sequence). In DNA, the CDR3 is TGCAGTGCTAAACCGGTCCTCTCCTATAATTCACCCCTCCACTTT. It is translated as CSAKPVLSYNSPLHF.

This clonotype was seen only a few times. The gene calls are TRBV19 and TRBJ2-6; a possible D gene is TRBD2 (6 bases). The CDR3 contains 15 residues. V shed 6 bases and J shed 3 bases, with 12 bases lying between them. CDR1 is LNHDA and CDR2 is SQIVND in the germline V gene (reference sequence). The CDR3 region has the DNA TGTGCCAGTAGGGGGAGGCAGCATGGGGCCAACGTCCTGACTTTC. Amino acid sequence: CASRGRQHGANVLTF.

As for this clonotype: Germline is not matched at one junction end, which may reflect a read error. The chain couples TRBV20-1 to TRBJ2-2; D might be TRBD2 (6 bases). This CDR3 is built from 16 residues. Germline V gene sequence: CDR1 DFQATT, CDR2 SNEGSKA (reference sequence). In DNA form, the CDR3 reads TGCAGTGCTGGAGATCCACTAGCAATAAACACCGGGGAGCTGTTTTTT. This gives the protein CSAGDPLAINTGELFF.

This clonotype was seen many times. The chain couples TRBV5-1 to TRBJ2-5, with a weak D call TRBD2 (5 bases). This CDR3 spans 13 amino acids. V lost 4 bases, J lost 5 bases, and 12 bases lay in between. In germline, CDR1 is SGHRS, CDR2 YFSETQ. CDR3 residues: CASSLTSTETQYF. The CDR3 nucleotides are TGCGCCAGCAGCCTTACTAGTACGGAGACCCAGTACTTC.

A note on this clonotype: Given a much more abundant clone one base away, this may be a read error. The rearrangement uses TRBV6-5 and TRBJ2-7; TRBD1 or TRBD2 may be the D gene (5 bases each). The CDR3 has 16 residues. Trimming took off 0 bases at V and 2 bases at J, with 14 bases between the two ends. Germline V gene lookup returns CDR1 MNHEY and CDR2 SVGAGI. The CDR3 here is CASSYSTGAGPYEQYF. The CDR3 DNA sequence: TGTGCCAGCAGTTACTCGACCGGGGCAGGGCCCTACGAGCAGTACTTC.

For this clonotype: Sequence at one end of the junction differs from germline and may be a read error. The chain links TRBV6-1 to TRBJ1-5; D perhaps matches TRBD1 (5 bases). CDR1 and CDR2 from the germline V gene are MNHNS and SASEGT. There are 15 residues in the CDR3. The CDR3 sequence is CASSDTGPSNQPQQF. The CDR3 DNA is TGTGCCAGCAGTGATACGGGGCCTAGCAATCAGCCCCAGCAGTTT.

In this sample, this clonotype turned up many times. The chain carries TRBV28 and TRBJ1-1; D is possibly TRBD1 (5 bases). Germline CDR1 and CDR2: MDHEN and SYDVKM. CDR3 length equals 17 residues. The V end was cut by 5 bases, the J end by 7 bases, with 26 bases between. CDR3 DNA sequence: TGTGCCAGCAGTGTCCTATCGGGACCATCAAAGGGGCTTGAAGCTTTCTTT. Its translation is CASSVLSGPSKGLEAFF.

This clonotype was picked up many times. J is TRBJ2-2 and V is TRBV12-3 or TRBV12-4; 9 bases match TRBD1. This CDR3 is built from 15 residues. The V gene end was trimmed by 3 bases and the J gene end by 7 bases; junction bases not matched to a gene: 6. The CDR3 loop is CASSFRQGGIGELFF. CDR3 nucleotides: TGTGCCAGCAGTTTTAGACAGGGGGGAATCGGGGAGCTGTTTTTT.

This clonotype was detected a few times. The chain carries TRBV5-8 and TRBJ1-4; 12 bases are a match to TRBD1. The CDR3 extends over 17 amino acids. J gave up 4 bases and V 1 base, and 5 bases lay outside the gene matches. Germline V gene lookup returns CDR1 SGHTS and CDR2 YDEGEE. CDR3 sequence (DNA): TGTGCCAGCAGCTTGCCGGGACAGGGGGCAGATAATGAAAAACTGTTTTTT. This sequence encodes CASSLPGQGADNEKLFF. Drawing the rest from reference TRBV5-8 and TRBJ1-4, the complete variable domain is EAGVTQSPTHLIKTRGQQATLRCSPISGHTSVYWYQQALGLGLQFLLWYDEGEERNRGNFPPRFSGRQFPNYSSELNVNALELEDSALYLCASSLPGQGADNEKLFFGSGTQLSVL.

This clonotype was picked up many times. This chain's CDR3 is CASSLYSMGQGTYEQYF. CDR3 nucleotide sequence: TGTGCCAGCAGCTTATATTCCATGGGGCAGGGGACCTACGAGCAGTACTTC. The gene calls are TRBV11-2 and TRBJ2-7; tentative D call: TRBD1 (6 bases). Per the germline V gene, CDR1 is SGHAT and CDR2 is FQNNGV. V lost 2 bases to trimming and J lost 2 bases, with 19 bases between them. The CDR3 covers 17 residues. The complete variable domain, with remaining parts taken from reference TRBV11-2 and TRBJ2-7, reads EAGVAQSPRYKIIEKRQSVAFWCNPISGHATLYWYQQILGQGPKLLIQFQNNGVVDDSQLPKDRFSAERLKGVDSTLKIQPAKLEDSAVYLCASSLYSMGQGTYEQYFGPGTRLTVT.

This clonotype showed up just a few times. This chain uses TRBV20-1 with TRBJ2-1; the match to TRBD2 covers 8 bases. CDR1 and CDR2 from the germline V gene are DFQATT and SNEGSKA (reference sequence). The V gene end was trimmed by 1 base and the J gene end by 8 bases; junction bases not matched to a gene: 7. The CDR3 covers 14 residues. This CDR3 reads CSARGVGRGDEQFF. CDR3 bases: TGCAGTGCTAGAGGCGTCGGGAGGGGGGATGAGCAGTTCTTC.

The rearrangement joins TRBV6-1 to TRBJ1-6; D remains ambiguous. Trimming removed 8 bases at V and 9 bases at J, with 11 bases between. The V gene's germline CDR1 is MNHNS and CDR2 SASEGT. This CDR3 comprises 12 residues. CDR3 DNA: TGTGCCAGCGGGAGGATCAGTTCACCCCTCCACTTT. As protein: CASGRISSPLHF.

This clonotype was counted a few times. The chain links TRBV3-1 to TRBJ2-5; no clear D. The CDR3 is 15 amino acids. V was cut by 5 bases and J by 1 base, with 14 bases left in between. Germline CDR1 reads LGHDT; CDR2 reads YNNKEL (reference sequence). The CDR3 loop reads CASSVAPGSQETQYF. The DNA of the CDR3 is TGTGCCAGCAGCGTAGCCCCAGGATCCCAAGAGACCCAGTACTTC.

A few counts support this clonotype. V is TRBV4-1 and J is TRBJ2-3, with 8 bases lining up with TRBD2. This CDR3 has 20 residues. Germline V CDR1 and CDR2: MGHRA, YSYEKL. With V trimmed by 4 bases and J by 4 bases, 22 bases remained unmatched. DNA of the CDR3: TGCGCCAGCAGCCTTCCACCCCCAACTATCGGCGGGAGGTTAGCAGATACGCAGTATTTT. It yields the protein CASSLPPPTIGGRLADTQYF.

The V and J genes are TRBV7-6 and TRBJ2-3; 7 bases fit TRBD1. Germline V gene lookup returns CDR1 SGHVS and CDR2 FNYEAQ. V lost 4 bases, J lost 3 bases, and 19 bases stayed unmatched. The CDR3 extends over 19 amino acids. As DNA, the CDR3 is TGTGCCAGCAGCTCATCCCGAATAACACCGGGACAGAGGACAGATACGCAGTATTTT. Its protein is CASSSSRITPGQRTDTQYF.

The chain has TRBV11-2 and TRBJ2-7; 11 positions agree with TRBD2. The CDR3 has 18 residues. CDR1 and CDR2 from the germline V gene are SGHAT and FQNNGV. V lost 2 bases, J lost 1 base, and 10 bases stayed unmatched. CDR3 amino acids: CASSLNTSGSIPSYEQYF. CDR3 DNA sequence: TGTGCCAGCAGCTTAAACACTAGCGGGAGCATACCTTCCTACGAGCAGTACTTC.

DNA of the CDR3: TGTGCCAGCAGCGTCGACGATGGACAGGGGGGGAATGAGCAGTTCTTC. Protein product: CASSVDDGQGGNEQFF. V is TRBV9 and J is TRBJ2-1, with 10 bases aligning to TRBD1. With V trimmed by 2 bases and J by 7 bases, 9 bases remained unmatched. The CDR3 is 16 residues long. Germline V gene lookup returns CDR1 SGDLS and CDR2 YYNGEE.

This clonotype occurred a few times. This chain links TRBV14 with TRBJ1-3; D perhaps matches TRBD1 (5 bases). CDR1 is SGHDN and CDR2 is FVKESK in the germline V gene. The CDR3 is made up of 14 amino acids. The V and J ends lost 1 base and 7 bases respectively, with 11 bases between them. CDR3 sequence: CASSQGPGSNTIYF. CDR3 nucleotides: TGTGCCAGCAGCCAAGGCCCAGGGTCTAACACCATATATTTT.